The 24 T cell receptor beta chains given below trace back to one sample, sequenced in a study of blood T cell repertoires in COVID-19. Profiling relied on immunoSEQ multiplex PCR, and the TCRdb table lists in-frame clones only, not all of them. The table lists about 200,000 clones, just under 85% of them singletons. Sequenced input: peripheral blood. These receptors were taken from a man in his sixties with COVID-19, enrolled during active disease.

The chain is built from TRBV9 and TRBJ2-1; 10 positions match TRBD2. Germline V lookup: CDR1 SGDLS, CDR2 YYNGEE. Losses at the gene ends were 4 bases for V and 2 bases for J; bases not matched to a gene: 3. The CDR3 is made up of 15 amino acids. CDR3 sequence reads: CASSRAGGPYNEQFF. In DNA, the CDR3 is TGTGCCAGCAGCCGAGCGGGAGGGCCCTACAATGAGCAGTTCTTC.

This rearrangement joins TRBV28 to TRBJ2-3, with TRBD1 as a possible D gene (6 bases). Germline loops: CDR1 MDHEN, CDR2 SYDVKM. This CDR3 has 15 amino acids. Trimming cost V 2 bases and J 3 bases, with 12 bases left between them. The CDR3 here is CASSLRTGYTDTQYF. In DNA, the CDR3 is TGTGCCAGCAGTTTAAGAACAGGGTATACAGATACGCAGTATTTT. Complete variable domain (other parts from reference TRBV28 and TRBJ2-3): DVKVTQSSRYLVKRTGEKVFLECVQDMDHENMFWYRQDPGLGLRLIYFSYDVKMKEKGDIPEGYSVSREKKERFSLILESASTNQTSMYLCASSLRTGYTDTQYFGPGTRLTVL.

V is TRBV14 and J is TRBJ2-3; D is possibly TRBD2 (5 bases). Germline CDR1 SGHDN, CDR2 FVKESK. The CDR3 spans 13 residues. Trimming removed 1 base at V and 7 bases at J, with 9 bases between. Here the CDR3 DNA reads TGTGCCAGCAGCCAAGGAACCGGGAATACGCAGTATTTT. Its protein product is CASSQGTGNTQYF.

V and J are TRBV5-1 and TRBJ2-7; TRBD2 agrees at 13 bases. This CDR3 is 16 amino acids long. Losses at the gene ends were 1 base for V and 6 bases for J; bases not matched to a gene: 7. Per the germline V gene, CDR1 is SGHRS and CDR2 is YFSETQ. The CDR3, as DNA: TGCGCCAGCAGCTTGCGGGCCACTAGCGGGAGGGCCGAGCAGTACTTC. Amino acid sequence: CASSLRATSGRAEQYF.

This clone was seen more than once but under ten times. CDR3 DNA: TGTGCCAGCTCCAGTGATATGGGACAGGGGAATGAAAAACTGTTTTTT. It encodes CASSSDMGQGNEKLFF. The rearrangement uses TRBV2 and TRBJ1-4, with TRBD1 identical over 10 bases. The CDR3 contains 16 residues. Per the germline V gene, CDR1 is SNHLY and CDR2 is FYNNEI. The J segment lost 5 bases and the V segment lost 8 bases, leaving 11 bases of the junction unmatched.

The chain carries TRBV6-6 and TRBJ2-7; D unresolved. Germline V gene data show CDR1 as MNHNY and CDR2 as SVGAGI (reference sequence). This CDR3 comprises 12 residues. Trimming removed 6 bases from V and 5 bases from J, with 11 bases in between. The CDR3 nucleotides read TGTGCCAGCAGCCTCTCGAGCGACGAGCAGTACTTC. Protein product: CASSLSSDEQYF.

The chain has TRBV5-5 and TRBJ1-4, with 9 bases fitting TRBD1. Germline assignment: CDR1 SGHKS and CDR2 YYEKEE (reference sequence). The ends lost 4 bases at V and 4 bases at J; junction bases unmatched: 5. The CDR3 spans 15 residues. CDR3 in amino acids: CASSAQGAFNEKLFF. The CDR3 DNA reads TGTGCCAGCAGCGCACAGGGGGCTTTTAATGAAAAACTGTTTTTT.

In nucleotides, the CDR3 is TGTGCCAGCAGTTTACAAGGGGGCTTGGACTATGGCTACACCTTC. This translates into CASSLQGGLDYGYTF. The chain has TRBV28 and TRBJ1-2, with 7 bases aligning to TRBD1. V lost 2 bases to trimming and J lost 3 bases; unmatched junction nucleotides: 6. Germline V gene lookup returns CDR1 MDHEN and CDR2 SYDVKM. This CDR3 has 15 amino acids.

This clone was observed a few times. The CDR3 DNA reads TGTGCCAGCAGCTTAACACAGAACACTGAAGCTTTCTTT. This sequence encodes CASSLTQNTEAFF. The chain combines TRBV7-3 with TRBJ1-1; D is undetermined. The V end lost 0 bases, the J end lost 1 base, and 3 bases lay between the germline ends. CDR1 SGHTA and CDR2 FQGTGA come from the germline V gene. The CDR3 loop spans 13 amino acids.

The genes are TRBV4-2 and TRBJ2-1, with a weak D call TRBD2 (7 bases). Trimming took 4 bases from V and 5 from J, leaving 18 bases between them. There are 16 residues in the CDR3. Germline V lookup: CDR1 LGHNA, CDR2 YNFKEQ. The CDR3 DNA reads as TGTGCCAGCAGCCCGGGCGGGGGCTTCGTCAACAATGAGCAGTTCTTC. Translated, it gives CASSPGGGFVNNEQFF.

V is TRBV7-3 and J is TRBJ1-3, with no clear D. The CDR3 has 16 amino acids. The ends were cut back, 0 bases at V and 2 bases at J, with 11 bases in the middle. CDR1 is SGHTA, CDR2 FQGTGA, per germline. The CDR3 bases are TGTGCCAGCAGCTTAACGGGAGCCCTTACTGGAAACACCATATATTTT. It codes for CASSLTGALTGNTIYF.

J is TRBJ1-2 and V is TRBV5-4; 7 bases map to TRBD1. CDR3 length equals 15 residues. Germline V gene lookup returns CDR1 SGHNT and CDR2 YYREEE (reference sequence). With V trimmed by 0 bases and J by 5 bases, 7 bases remained unmatched. The CDR3, as DNA: TGTGCCAGCAGCTTGGGTGGCGGGACAGCGTATGGCTACACCTTC. Its protein is CASSLGGGTAYGYTF.

V and J are TRBV6-5 and TRBJ2-2; D not certain. This CDR3 spans 13 amino acids. Between the trimmed V and J ends, which lost 8 bases and 2 bases, there was a span of 9 bases. Germline V gives CDR1 MNHEY, CDR2 SVGAGI. CDR3 loop: CASRLINTGELFF. The CDR3 DNA reads TGTGCCAGCCGACTGATCAACACCGGGGAGCTGTTTTTT.

The chain combines TRBV27 with TRBJ2-7, with a weak D call TRBD1 (6 bases). With 5 bases removed from V and 2 bases from J, the gap between germline ends came to 10 bases. Germline V gene sequence: CDR1 MNHEY, CDR2 SMNVEV (reference sequence). The CDR3 contains 13 residues. The CDR3 protein is CASSKDSAYEQYF. For the CDR3, the DNA is TGTGCCAGCAGTAAGGACAGTGCCTACGAGCAGTACTTC.

The rearrangement joins TRBV30 to TRBJ1-1; D is possibly TRBD1 (5 bases). The V gene's germline CDR1 is GTSNPN and CDR2 SVGIG (reference sequence). The CDR3 length is 12 residues. The V and J ends lost 4 bases and 11 bases respectively, with 17 bases between them. For the CDR3, the DNA is TGTGCCTGGAAACTCATCTCAGGGAGGGCTTTCTTT. Amino acids: CAWKLISGRAFF. Together with reference TRBV30 and TRBJ1-1, the CDR3 gives the full variable domain: SQTIHQWPATLVQPVGSPLSLECTVEGTSNPNLYWYRQAAGRGLQLLFYSVGIGQISSEVPQNLSASRPQDRQFILSSKKLLLSDSGFYLCAWKLISGRAFFGQGTRLTVV.

The rearrangement links TRBV5-5 to TRBJ2-5; no clear D gene. Trimming stripped 0 bases from V and 5 bases from J, with 14 bases between. Looked up from germline, CDR1 is SGHKS and CDR2 is YYEKEE (reference sequence). The CDR3 is 15 residues long. CDR3 in DNA: TGTGCCAGCAGCTTGGAGCCGCTCTCCTCGGAGACCCAGTACTTC. Translation: CASSLEPLSSETQYF.

J is TRBJ1-5 and V is TRBV28; no clear D. The CDR3 covers 13 residues. The V end was cut by 3 bases, the J end by 4 bases, with 7 bases between. Germline V gene data show CDR1 as MDHEN and CDR2 as SYDVKM. The CDR3, as DNA: TGTGCCAGCAGTTTGATCACAAATCAGCCCCAGCATTTT. Translation gives CASSLITNQPQHF.

The V call is TRBV19, the J call TRBJ2-1; TRBD1 agrees at 12 bases. After removal of 8 bases from V and 8 bases from J, the junction contained 7 bases not matched to a gene. CDR1 is LNHDA and CDR2 is SQIVND in the germline V gene (reference sequence). The CDR3 has 14 amino acids. CDR3 nucleotides: TGTGCCAGTCGAAGGGGGACAGGGGGCTATGAGCAGTTCTTC. This gives the protein CASRRGTGGYEQFF.

The chain couples TRBV27 to TRBJ2-3; perhaps TRBD2 as D (6 bases). The CDR3 runs to 14 residues. Trimming removed 8 bases at V and 0 bases at J, with 12 bases between. CDR1 MNHEY and CDR2 SMNVEV come from the germline V gene (reference sequence). The CDR3 region is CASQRVSSTDTQYF. The CDR3 nucleotides are TGTGCCAGCCAGCGGGTATCTAGCACAGATACGCAGTATTTT.

The gene calls are TRBV5-4 and TRBJ1-6, with 8 bases fitting TRBD1. The CDR3 extends over 17 amino acids. The germline gives CDR1 SGHNT, CDR2 YYREEE (reference sequence). Trimming removed 3 bases from V and 6 bases from J; junction bases left unmatched: 11. As DNA, the CDR3 is TGTGCCAGCAGCTCCGACACGGACAGGGCGGCTAATTCACCCCTCCACTTT. Protein: CASSSDTDRAANSPLHF.

As regards this clone: Other DNA sequences in the sample encode the same CDR3. The chain employs TRBV5-1 and TRBJ2-5, with D possibly being TRBD2 (5 bases). Germline V gene lookup returns CDR1 SGHRS and CDR2 YFSETQ. The CDR3 length is 14 residues. The germline V and J ends were trimmed by 2 bases and 1 base, with 9 bases remaining between them. The CDR3 coding sequence is TGCGCCAGCAGCTTTCGACGGGGCCAAGAGACCCAGTACTTC. Its translation: CASSFRRGQETQYF.

This clone has only a few counts. The chain employs TRBV19 and TRBJ1-5, with unresolved D. The CDR3 is made up of 15 amino acids. V shed 4 bases and J shed 4 bases, with 14 bases lying between them. CDR1 is LNHDA, CDR2 SQIVND, per germline (reference sequence). The CDR3 nucleotides are TGTGCCAGTAGTAGTACAGATCTTGGTAATCAGCCCCAGCATTTT. It yields the protein CASSSTDLGNQPQHF.

The V gene is TRBV6-5, the J gene TRBJ1-2, with 11 bases identical to TRBD1. This CDR3 is built from 14 residues. Germline-derived CDR1 and CDR2 are MNHEY and SVGAGI. J lost 10 bases, V lost 2 bases, and 6 bases had no gene match. The CDR3 bases are TGTGCCAGCAGTTACCAGGGACAGGGGGGCGCCTACACCTTC. Protein product: CASSYQGQGGAYTF.

This clone came up once. J is TRBJ1-2 and V is TRBV3-1 (or the pseudogene TRBV3-2), with 8 bases identical to TRBD1. The CDR3 consists of 15 residues. J lost 6 bases, V lost 0 bases, and 6 bases had no gene match. Germline lookup yields CDR1 LGHDT and CDR2 YNNKEL (reference sequence). The CDR3 reads CASSQDAGGKNGYTF. The CDR3 DNA reads as TGTGCCAGCAGCCAAGATGCAGGGGGCAAGAATGGCTACACCTTC.